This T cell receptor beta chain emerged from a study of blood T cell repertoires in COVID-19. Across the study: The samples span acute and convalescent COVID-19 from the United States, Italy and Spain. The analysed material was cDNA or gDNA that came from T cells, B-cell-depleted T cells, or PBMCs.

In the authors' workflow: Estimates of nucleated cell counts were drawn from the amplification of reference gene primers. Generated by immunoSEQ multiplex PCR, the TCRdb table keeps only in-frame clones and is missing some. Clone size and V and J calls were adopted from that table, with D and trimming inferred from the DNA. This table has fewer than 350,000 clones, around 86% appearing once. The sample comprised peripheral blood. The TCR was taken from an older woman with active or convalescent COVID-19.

The CDR3 region is CASRRTSDTEAFF. The CDR3 DNA reads as TGTGCCAGCAGGCGGACATCCGACACTGAAGCTTTCTTT. The chain combines TRBV2 with TRBJ1-1, with D tentatively TRBD1 (5 bases). The germline V gene encodes CDR1 SNHLY and CDR2 FYNNEI. With 6 bases removed from V and 3 bases from J, the gap between germline ends came to 11 bases. This CDR3 is built from 13 residues.